This T cell receptor beta chain was profiled in a study of blood T cells in healthy people across ages. This clonotype turned up a few times. The target antigen is unknown. The authors ran a second PCR of roughly 7 to 11 cycles using a sample-barcoded 5' primer and a J-beta primer mix. TCRdb itself ran the 5' RACE reads through MiXCR, one entry per CDR3 protein. Of more than 1,400,000 distinct CDR3 sequences in the sample, roughly 45% were seen once. Study-level points and caveats: Roughly linear declines in TCR beta diversity per million T cells occurred with age.

Sequenced sample: blood. The TCR originated in a woman aged 18-29 years in good health.

The CDR3 DNA reads as TGCGCCAGCAGCGGCGGGCGGGGGGACAATGAGCAGTACTTC. This encodes CASSGGRGDNEQYF. The chain combines TRBV4-1 with TRBJ2-5, with 8 bases fitting TRBD2. With 5 bases clipped from V and 11 bases from J, the junction kept 13 bases outside the gene matches. In germline, CDR1 is MGHRA, CDR2 YSYEKL. This CDR3 has 14 residues.